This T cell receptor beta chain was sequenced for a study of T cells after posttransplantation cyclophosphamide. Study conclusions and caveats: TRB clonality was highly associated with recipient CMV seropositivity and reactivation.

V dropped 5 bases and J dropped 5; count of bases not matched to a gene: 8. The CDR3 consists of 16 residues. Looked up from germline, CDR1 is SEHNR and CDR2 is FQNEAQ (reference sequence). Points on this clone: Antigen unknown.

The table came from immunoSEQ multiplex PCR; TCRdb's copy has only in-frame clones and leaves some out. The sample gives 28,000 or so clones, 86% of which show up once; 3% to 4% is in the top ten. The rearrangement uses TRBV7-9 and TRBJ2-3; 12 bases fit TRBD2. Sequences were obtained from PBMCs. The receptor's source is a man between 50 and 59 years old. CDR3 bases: TGTGCCAGCAGCGACCCTAGCGGGAGGGCCGAAGATACGCAGTATTTT. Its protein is CASSDPSGRAEDTQYF.